This TCR beta chain was sequenced in a study of Ad26.COV2.S vaccination and SARS-CoV-2 variants. Study-level findings and limits: Breadth measured for non-spike TCRs was similar across vaccine and placebo recipients.

CDR3 length equals 14 residues. In germline, CDR1 is SGHRS, CDR2 YFSETQ. Trimming took off 0 bases at V and 2 bases at J, with 8 bases between the two ends. Data came from immunoSEQ multiplex PCR; TCRdb stores just in-frame clones and leaves some out. Here the sample spans 350,000 to 400,000 clones, 88% being singletons. This sample's treatment: roughly 18 received Ad26.COV2.S at low or high dose, single or two shots; about 5 received placebo; per-sample allocation not given. Collection of samples fell on day 63 after the first vaccine or placebo injection. For this clone: Its antigen is as yet unknown.

The J gene is TRBJ1-2, the V gene TRBV5-1; D not certain. The TCR originated in a person between 18 and 65 years old who received the Ad26.COV2.S COVID-19 vaccine or a placebo. The sample was peripheral blood, taken in a trial of Ad26.COV2.S vaccine versus placebo. CDR3: CASSLVSQNYGYTF. The DNA of the CDR3 is TGCGCCAGCAGCTTGGTATCTCAGAACTATGGCTACACCTTC.